Listed below are T cell receptor beta chains from one sample, sequenced in a study of shared clonotypes between healthy human individuals. TCRdb's table, derived via immunoSEQ multiplex PCR, lists solely in-frame clones and lacks some. The sample holds around 620,000 clones, approximately 95% seen once. The sequenced sample was naive CD8+ T cells sorted from blood. These receptors came from a woman aged 30 to 39 in good health. Both conserved end residues are part of each CDR3. D genes are given only for firm matches. A clone size is listed for some rows: how often the clone was seen (once, few, many), or a class if it is expanded.

D gene: TRBD2
J gene: TRBJ2-7
clone size: .
V gene: TRBV5-6
CDR3 DNA: TGTGCCAGCAGCTTAGGACTAGCGGTCTACGAGCAGTACTTC
CDR3 protein: CASSLGLAVYEQYF

D gene: TRBD1
J gene: TRBJ1-1
clone size: .
V gene: TRBV5-8
CDR3 DNA: TGTGCCAGCAGCTTGGCTTTGAGGACAGGGAACACTGAAGCTTTCTTT
CDR3 protein: CASSLALRTGNTEAFF

D gene: .
J gene: TRBJ2-5
clone size: .
V gene: TRBV19
CDR3 DNA: TGTGCCAGTAGTGGGGACATAGAAGAGACCCAGTACTTC
CDR3 protein: CASSGDIEETQYF

D gene: .
J gene: TRBJ2-4
clone size: .
V gene: TRBV2
CDR3 DNA: TGTGCCAGCATGGATCTCCAGGCTGGCAAAAACATTCAGTACTTC
CDR3 protein: CASMDLQAGKNIQYF

D gene: .
J gene: TRBJ1-1
clone size: .
V gene: TRBV4-1
CDR3 DNA: TGCGCCAGCAGCCAAGGCGATGTGGGGGGCACTGAAGCTTTCTTT
CDR3 protein: CASSQGDVGGTEAFF

D gene: .
J gene: TRBJ2-2
clone size: .
V gene: TRBV18
CDR3 DNA: TGTGCCAGCCCGCAGGTCACCGGGGAGCTGTTTTTT
CDR3 protein: CASPQVTGELFF

D gene: .
J gene: TRBJ1-1
clone size: .
V gene: TRBV10-3
CDR3 DNA: TGTGCCATCAGTGATTTAGGTGGAGACACTGAAGCTTTCTTT
CDR3 protein: CAISDLGGDTEAFF

D gene: .
J gene: TRBJ1-2
clone size: .
V gene: TRBV19
CDR3 DNA: TGTGCCAGTTACAACAGCTATGGCTACACCTTC
CDR3 protein: CASYNSYGYTF

D gene: .
J gene: TRBJ2-7
clone size: .
V gene: TRBV6-6
CDR3 DNA: TGTGCCAGCAGCCGGGACCCGGGCGGGTACGAGCAGTACTTC
CDR3 protein: CASSRDPGGYEQYF

D gene: .
J gene: TRBJ1-1
clone size: once
V gene: TRBV27
CDR3 DNA: TGTGCCAGCAGGTGGTCAGGCGGGAACACTGAAGCTTTCTTT
CDR3 protein: CASRWSGGNTEAFF

D gene: .
J gene: TRBJ2-7
clone size: .
V gene: TRBV5-1
CDR3 DNA: TGCGCCAGCAGTTCGACCGGGACGGACCTTTCCGAGCAGTACTTC
CDR3 protein: CASSSTGTDLSEQYF

D gene: TRBD2
J gene: TRBJ2-7
clone size: once
V gene: TRBV9
CDR3 DNA: TGTGCCAGCAGCGTAGGTGGCGGGAGGACCCACGAGCAGTACTTC
CDR3 protein: CASSVGGGRTHEQYF

D gene: .
J gene: TRBJ2-7
clone size: once
V gene: TRBV2
CDR3 DNA: TGTGCCAGCAGTGATCCTGTGCGGGCGGACACTTCCTACGAGCAGTACTTC
CDR3 protein: CASSDPVRADTSYEQYF

D gene: TRBD1
J gene: TRBJ1-1
clone size: few
V gene: TRBV29-1
CDR3 DNA: TGCAGCCTCGGGGAACAGGGGACTGAAGCTTTCTTT
CDR3 protein: CSLGEQGTEAFF

D gene: .
J gene: TRBJ2-1
clone size: .
V gene: TRBV28
CDR3 DNA: TGTGCCAGCAGTTTGTTCAGGGCTACGGATGAGCAGTTCTTC
CDR3 protein: CASSLFRATDEQFF

D gene: .
J gene: TRBJ2-1
clone size: .
V gene: TRBV9
CDR3 DNA: TGTGCCAGCAGCGGAGCCCCGACTTATAGACTAGATAACAATGAGCAGTTCTTC
CDR3 protein: CASSGAPTYRLDNNEQFF

D gene: .
J gene: TRBJ2-3
clone size: .
V gene: TRBV5-3
CDR3 DNA: TGTGCCAGAAGCTTGGTATGGCAGCCTGTCCGAACAGATACGCAGTATTTT
CDR3 protein: CARSLVWQPVRTDTQYF

D gene: .
J gene: TRBJ1-3
clone size: once
V gene: TRBV7-9
CDR3 DNA: TGTGCCAGCAGCTCACCCCCCTCTGGAAACACCATATATTTT
CDR3 protein: CASSSPPSGNTIYF

D gene: TRBD1
J gene: TRBJ1-1
clone size: once
V gene: TRBV28
CDR3 DNA: TGTGCCAGCAGTTTACCGACTGGACAGGTCCGGAACACTGAAGCTTTCTTT
CDR3 protein: CASSLPTGQVRNTEAFF

D gene: .
J gene: TRBJ1-4
clone size: .
V gene: TRBV18
CDR3 DNA: TGTGCCAGCTCACTGGGAGATGGAAAACTGTTTTTT
CDR3 protein: CASSLGDGKLFF

D gene: TRBD1
J gene: TRBJ1-2
clone size: .
V gene: TRBV28
CDR3 DNA: TGTGCCAGCACCGGGGACAGGGGGCCGTATGGCTACACCTTC
CDR3 protein: CASTGDRGPYGYTF

D gene: .
J gene: TRBJ1-4
clone size: .
V gene: TRBV10-1
CDR3 DNA: TGCGCCAGCAGTGAGTCGCCAAGTAATGAAAAACTGTTTTTT
CDR3 protein: CASSESPSNEKLFF

D gene: TRBD2
J gene: TRBJ2-2
clone size: .
V gene: TRBV2
CDR3 DNA: TGTGCCAGCAGTGAGTCTAGCGGGAGAGGGGACACCGGGGAGCTGTTTTTT
CDR3 protein: CASSESSGRGDTGELFF

D gene: TRBD2
J gene: TRBJ2-7
clone size: once
V gene: TRBV27
CDR3 DNA: TGTGCCAGCAGTTTCCTAGCGGGAGGGCACTACGAGCAGTACTTC
CDR3 protein: CASSFLAGGHYEQYF

D gene: .
J gene: TRBJ1-2
clone size: .
V gene: TRBV4-2
CDR3 DNA: TGTGCCAGCAGCCAAGAAATTAAGGGGCCGCATGGCTACACCTTC
CDR3 protein: CASSQEIKGPHGYTF

D gene: .
J gene: TRBJ2-7
clone size: .
V gene: TRBV28
CDR3 DNA: TGTGCCAGCAGTTTTGGGCTAGCATTCTACGAGCAGTACTTC
CDR3 protein: CASSFGLAFYEQYF

D gene: TRBD1
J gene: TRBJ2-5
clone size: .
V gene: TRBV7-3
CDR3 DNA: TGTGCCAGCAGCTCGACAGGGGGATTGGAGACCCAGTACTTC
CDR3 protein: CASSSTGGLETQYF

D gene: TRBD1
J gene: TRBJ1-4
clone size: .
V gene: TRBV27
CDR3 DNA: TGTGCCAGCAGTCAAGGGACAGGGGTGTTAGAAAAACTGTTTTTT
CDR3 protein: CASSQGTGVLEKLFF

D gene: .
J gene: TRBJ2-7
clone size: .
V gene: TRBV6-4
CDR3 DNA: TGTGCCAGCAGTGACTCCTCGAGCAGCACCTACGAGCAGTACTTC
CDR3 protein: CASSDSSSSTYEQYF

D gene: .
J gene: TRBJ1-5
clone size: .
V gene: TRBV27
CDR3 DNA: TGTGCCAGCAGGTCTCTGGGGGGCAATCAGCCCCAGCATTTT
CDR3 protein: CASRSLGGNQPQHF

D gene: TRBD2
J gene: TRBJ2-2
clone size: .
V gene: TRBV27
CDR3 DNA: TGTGCCAGCAGTGTGGACCCACTAGCGGAGAACACCGGGGAGCTGTTTTTT
CDR3 protein: CASSVDPLAENTGELFF

D gene: .
J gene: TRBJ2-2
clone size: once
V gene: TRBV27
CDR3 DNA: TGTGCCAGCAGTTTGGGTGGATACAACACCGGGGAGCTGTTTTTT
CDR3 protein: CASSLGGYNTGELFF

D gene: .
J gene: TRBJ2-3
clone size: once
V gene: TRBV28
CDR3 DNA: TGTGCCAGCAGTCCCCCCCGCGTAGGAGAAAGCACAGATACGCAGTATTTT
CDR3 protein: CASSPPRVGESTDTQYF

D gene: TRBD2
J gene: TRBJ2-7
clone size: .
V gene: TRBV27
CDR3 DNA: TGTGCCAGCAGTCGAGGGACTAGCGGTGTCGGCGAGCAGTACTTC
CDR3 protein: CASSRGTSGVGEQYF

D gene: .
J gene: TRBJ2-7
clone size: .
V gene: TRBV15
CDR3 DNA: TGTGCCACCAGCAGCGTTTTAGCGGAACTCACCTACGAGCAGTACTTC
CDR3 protein: CATSSVLAELTYEQYF

D gene: .
J gene: TRBJ2-7
clone size: .
V gene: TRBV6-1
CDR3 DNA: TGTGCCAGCAGTGAAGAGCGGTGGAGCTCCTACGAGCAGTACTTC
CDR3 protein: CASSEERWSSYEQYF

D gene: .
J gene: TRBJ2-7
clone size: .
V gene: TRBV27
CDR3 DNA: TGTGCCAGCAGTCTCGCAGGGGGGCCCTCCTACGAGCAGTACTTC
CDR3 protein: CASSLAGGPSYEQYF

D gene: .
J gene: TRBJ1-2
clone size: once
V gene: TRBV4-1
CDR3 DNA: TGCGCCAGCAGCCAATCCCCCGCTTCTCGGGGTGTATCTGATGGCTACACCTTC
CDR3 protein: CASSQSPASRGVSDGYTF

D gene: TRBD2
J gene: TRBJ2-7
clone size: .
V gene: TRBV4-1
CDR3 DNA: TGCGCCAGCAGCCATAGGGTCGGCGGGACTAACTCCTACGAGCAGTACTTC
CDR3 protein: CASSHRVGGTNSYEQYF

D gene: TRBD1
J gene: TRBJ1-1
clone size: .
V gene: TRBV27
CDR3 DNA: TGTGCCAGCAGTTTGGGGGGTGGGACAGGTGAAGCTTTCTTT
CDR3 protein: CASSLGGGTGEAFF

D gene: .
J gene: TRBJ2-7
clone size: .
V gene: TRBV6-5
CDR3 DNA: TGTGCCAGCATCCAAAGATGGGCAGCCTACGAGCAGTACTTC
CDR3 protein: CASIQRWAAYEQYF

D gene: .
J gene: TRBJ2-7
clone size: .
V gene: TRBV6-1
CDR3 DNA: TGTGCCGTCGGTGAGGCCCTAACCCACGAGCAGTACTTC
CDR3 protein: CAVGEALTHEQYF

D gene: .
J gene: TRBJ1-2
clone size: .
V gene: TRBV14
CDR3 DNA: TGTGCCAGCAGCCAGTCCCGGGCCCTGGACTACACCTTC
CDR3 protein: CASSQSRALDYTF

D gene: .
J gene: TRBJ2-7
clone size: .
V gene: TRBV7-8
CDR3 DNA: TGTGCCAGCAGCTTAGGGCTGTCATACGAGCAGTACTTC
CDR3 protein: CASSLGLSYEQYF

D gene: .
J gene: TRBJ2-7
clone size: .
V gene: TRBV25-1
CDR3 DNA: TGTGCCAGCAGTGCCCTTGATCGTCGTGACGAGCAGTACTTC
CDR3 protein: CASSALDRRDEQYF

D gene: .
J gene: TRBJ2-3
clone size: .
V gene: TRBV9
CDR3 DNA: TGTGCCAGCAGCGTAGAGGGTTTCACAGATACGCAGTATTTT
CDR3 protein: CASSVEGFTDTQYF

D gene: .
J gene: TRBJ2-5
clone size: .
V gene: TRBV7-9
CDR3 DNA: TGTGCCAGCAGCTTTATGGGGATGGAGACCCAGTACTTC
CDR3 protein: CASSFMGMETQYF

D gene: .
J gene: TRBJ1-3
clone size: .
V gene: TRBV28
CDR3 DNA: TGTGCCAGCAGCCTCACAGGGCAAGGAGGAAACACCATATATTTT
CDR3 protein: CASSLTGQGGNTIYF

D gene: .
J gene: TRBJ2-7
clone size: .
V gene: TRBV27
CDR3 DNA: TGTGCCACTACCACCACCGGGACTGGGGGACTCGAGCAGTACTTC
CDR3 protein: CATTTTGTGGLEQYF

D gene: .
J gene: TRBJ2-3
clone size: .
V gene: TRBV28
CDR3 DNA: TGTGCCAGCAACAACAGGGGCGGGAACACAGATACGCAGTATTTT
CDR3 protein: CASNNRGGNTDTQYF

D gene: TRBD1
J gene: TRBJ2-3
clone size: .
V gene: TRBV9
CDR3 DNA: TGTGCCAGCAGCGGCCGGGACAGGGGGGTTGGTACAGATACGCAGTATTTT
CDR3 protein: CASSGRDRGVGTDTQYF

D gene: TRBD2
J gene: TRBJ2-1
clone size: .
V gene: TRBV19
CDR3 DNA: TGTGCCAGTCCCTCCCAGCGGGAGTGCTCCTACAATGAGCAGTTCTTC
CDR3 protein: CASPSQRECSYNEQFF